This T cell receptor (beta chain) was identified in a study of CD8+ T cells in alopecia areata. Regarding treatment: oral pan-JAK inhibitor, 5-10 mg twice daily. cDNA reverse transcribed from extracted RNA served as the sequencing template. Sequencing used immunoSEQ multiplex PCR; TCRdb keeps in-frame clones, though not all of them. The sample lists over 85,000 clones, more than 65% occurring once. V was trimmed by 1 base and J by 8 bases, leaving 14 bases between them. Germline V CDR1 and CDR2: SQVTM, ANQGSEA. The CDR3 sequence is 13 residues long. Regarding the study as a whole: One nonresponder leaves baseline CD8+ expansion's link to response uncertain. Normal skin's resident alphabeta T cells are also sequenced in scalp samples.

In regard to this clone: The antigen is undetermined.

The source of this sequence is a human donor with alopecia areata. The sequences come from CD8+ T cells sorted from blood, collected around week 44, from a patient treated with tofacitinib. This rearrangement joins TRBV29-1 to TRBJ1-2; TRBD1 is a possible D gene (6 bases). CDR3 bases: TGCAGCGTTGAAGGAAGGGCAGGGGAAGGCTACACCTTC. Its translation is CSVEGRAGEGYTF.